This T cell receptor (beta chain) originates from a study of Graves' ophthalmopathy and Graves' hyperthyroidism. Amplification of the TCR beta CDR3 regions used RNA transcripts (as template). First-round RT-PCR with HTBI primers preceded a second-round multiplex PCR. TCRdb re-analysed the multiplex PCR reads in MiXCR, keeping a single row per CDR3 protein. The top ten clones hold 2.4% of a sample with roughly 350,000 distinct CDR3 sequences, about a sixth of them seen once. This clonotype was recorded many times. Input material: peripheral blood. This clonotype was sampled from an adult woman with stable Graves' hyperthyroidism.

Here the CDR3 DNA reads TGCGCCAGCAGCCAAGATGTTGGGAGGGGACAGTACTTC. Its translation is CASSQDVGRGQYF. This chain joins TRBV4-3 and TRBJ2-7; 7 nucleotides match TRBD2. V was clipped by 0 bases and J by 10 bases; unmatched bases: 6. Germline CDR1 LGHNA, CDR2 YSLEER. This CDR3 is built from 13 residues.